Each of the 7 T cell receptor beta chains below was sequenced from the same sample in a study of T cell changes during pregnancy in multiple sclerosis. TCRdb's copy holds only in-frame clones and misses some; the assay was immunoSEQ multiplex PCR. This table has fewer than 150,000 clones, approximately 96% appearing once. Sequenced material: peripheral blood, taken after pregnancy. These receptors all stem from a female donor with multiple sclerosis, enrolled in a pregnancy study.

The chain recombines TRBV7-8 with TRBJ1-1; TRBD1 is a possible D gene (5 bases). This CDR3 region has 15 residues. Germline CDR1 reads SGHVS; CDR2 reads FQNEAQ. V lost 6 bases and J 1 base, leaving 15 bases between the germline ends. CDR3: CASRGLTNANTEAFF. CDR3 nucleotides: TGTGCCAGCAGGGGACTTACAAACGCGAACACTGAAGCTTTCTTT.

V is TRBV5-1 and J is TRBJ1-4; D uncertain. The CDR3 is 13 amino acids. Germline CDR1 reads SGHRS; CDR2 reads YFSETQ. Deletions cut 5 bases from V and 10 bases from J, with 15 bases between. In DNA form, the CDR3 reads TGCGCCAGCAGTGGGCTCCAAGAGGGAAAACTGTTTTTT. Residues: CASSGLQEGKLFF.

The rearrangement uses TRBV5-4 and TRBJ1-4; weak D call: TRBD1 (5 bases). Germline values: CDR1 SGHNT, CDR2 YYREEE (reference sequence). The CDR3 is made up of 15 amino acids. Trimming removed 1 base from V and 7 bases from J, with 14 bases in between. The CDR3 spells CASSLTGQGSEKLFF. CDR3 sequence (DNA): TGTGCCAGCAGCTTGACAGGCCAGGGAAGTGAAAAACTGTTTTTT.

The chain uses TRBV4-1 and TRBJ2-3, with 8 bases aligning to TRBD1. The germline V gene encodes CDR1 MGHRA and CDR2 YSYEKL. This CDR3 has 12 residues. With V trimmed by 6 bases and J by 5 bases, 1 base remained unmatched. Here the CDR3 reads CASSDRGDTQYF. The CDR3 DNA reads TGCGCCAGCAGTGACAGGGGAGATACGCAGTATTTT.

The CDR3 region is CASNPTTTGELFF. CDR3 nucleotide sequence: TGTGCCAGCAACCCAACTACCACCGGGGAGCTGTTTTTT. The chain joins TRBV11-2 to TRBJ2-2, with no clear D. The CDR3 extends over 13 amino acids. The V gene lost 7 bases and the J gene lost 4 bases, with 10 bases spanning the gap. Germline lookup yields CDR1 SGHAT and CDR2 FQNNGV. Full variable domain (missing parts from reference TRBV11-2 and TRBJ2-2): EAGVAQSPRYKIIEKRQSVAFWCNPISGHATLYWYQQILGQGPKLLIQFQNNGVVDDSQLPKDRFSAERLKGVDSTLKIQPAKLEDSAVYLCASNPTTTGELFFGEGSRLTVL.

The chain joins TRBV7-9 to TRBJ2-7; a weak D match, TRBD1 (6 bases). The ends were cut back, 2 bases at V and 3 bases at J, with 20 bases in the middle. From germline, CDR1 is SEHNR and CDR2 FQNEAQ (reference sequence). This CDR3 contains 17 residues. CDR3 DNA sequence: TGTGCCAGCAGCTTAACGCCGTTGGGGACATCCGTCTACGAGCAGTACTTC. It is translated as CASSLTPLGTSVYEQYF.

The chain combines TRBV7-3 with TRBJ2-6, with a tentative D call TRBD1 (6 bases). This CDR3 region has 15 residues. Trimming pared 5 bases from V and 0 bases from J, leaving 8 bases between. Per germline, CDR1 SGHTA and CDR2 FQGTGA. The CDR3 sequence: CASSIGGSGANVLTF. CDR3 DNA sequence: TGTGCCAGCAGCATAGGGGGCTCTGGGGCCAACGTCCTGACTTTC.